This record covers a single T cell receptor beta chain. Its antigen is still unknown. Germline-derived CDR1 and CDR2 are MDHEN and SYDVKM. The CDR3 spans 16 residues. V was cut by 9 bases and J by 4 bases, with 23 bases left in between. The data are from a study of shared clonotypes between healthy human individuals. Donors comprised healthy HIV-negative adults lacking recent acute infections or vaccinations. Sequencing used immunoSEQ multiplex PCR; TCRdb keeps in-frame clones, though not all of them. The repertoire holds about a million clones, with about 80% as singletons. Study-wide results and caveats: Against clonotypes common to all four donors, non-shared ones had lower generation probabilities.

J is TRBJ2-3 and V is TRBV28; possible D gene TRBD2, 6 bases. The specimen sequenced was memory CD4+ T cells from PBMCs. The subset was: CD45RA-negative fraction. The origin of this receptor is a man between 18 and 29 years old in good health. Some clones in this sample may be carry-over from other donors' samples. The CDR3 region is CASTVGGTGAADTQYF. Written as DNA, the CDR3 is TGTGCCAGTACTGTGGGGGGAACGGGAGCGGCAGATACGCAGTATTTT.